The entry below gives a single TCR beta chain sequence along with its context. Within the sample, other DNA sequences also encode this same CDR3. The CDR3 contains 14 residues. In germline, CDR1 is KGHSH, CDR2 LQKENI. Between the trimmed V and J ends, which lost 3 bases and 0 bases, there was a span of 8 bases. Assay: immunoSEQ multiplex PCR; the TCRdb copy retains only in-frame clones and omits some. The sample lists 2.3 million or so clones; approximately 93% were seen once. This entry belongs to a study of shared clonotypes between healthy human individuals. The chain has TRBV18 and TRBJ1-1; possible D gene TRBD1, 5 bases. Sequencing input: naive CD4+ T cells from PBMCs. As to subset: CD45RA+ positively selected. The TCR was taken from a man younger than 30 in good health. Some clones in this sample may be carry-over from other donors' samples. This chain's CDR3 is CASSPGGMNTEAFF. The CDR3 DNA reads as TGTGCCAGCTCACCGGGGGGAATGAACACTGAAGCTTTCTTT.